The clone carrying this T cell receptor beta chain has ten or more counts. Antigen unknown. RNA transcripts provided the source from which TCR beta CDR3 regions were amplified. HTBI primers drove first-round RT-PCR of the TCR CDR3. TCRdb reprocessed the multiplex PCR reads via MiXCR and lists one record per CDR3 protein. In the table there are fewer than 750,000 distinct CDR3 sequences, about 14% of which are singletons. Patients were excluded because of uncontrolled infection, other autoimmune disease, pregnancy or lactation. Thyroid ultrasound and orbital computed tomography, with clinical symptoms and serum thyroxine and TRAb, informed diagnoses. The sample is drawn from a study of T cells in Graves' hyperthyroidism and ophthalmopathy. The overall study: Prior to any treatment, at the point of initial diagnosis, peripheral blood was collected.

Whole-study findings and limits: Most thyroid-expanded clonotypes above 0.001 were also found in blood.

The CDR3 runs 13 residues. The V and J ends lost 6 bases and 5 bases respectively, with 15 bases between them. Germline-derived CDR1 and CDR2 are SGHRS and YFSETQ. The sequencing input was blood. The chain has TRBV5-1 and TRBJ2-7; perhaps TRBD2 as D (5 bases). This receptor was taken from a woman aged 45-65 years with Graves' ophthalmopathy. CDR3 nucleotides: TGCGCCAGCACCAAGACGGGGAGAAACGAGCAGTACTTC. Translation gives CASTKTGRNEQYF. Drawing the rest from reference TRBV5-1 and TRBJ2-7, the complete variable domain is KAGVTQTPRYLIKTRGQQVTLSCSPISGHRSVSWYQQTPGQGLQFLFEYFSETQRNKGNFPGRFSGRQFSNSRSEMNVSTLELGDSALYLCASTKTGRNEQYFGPGTRLTVT.